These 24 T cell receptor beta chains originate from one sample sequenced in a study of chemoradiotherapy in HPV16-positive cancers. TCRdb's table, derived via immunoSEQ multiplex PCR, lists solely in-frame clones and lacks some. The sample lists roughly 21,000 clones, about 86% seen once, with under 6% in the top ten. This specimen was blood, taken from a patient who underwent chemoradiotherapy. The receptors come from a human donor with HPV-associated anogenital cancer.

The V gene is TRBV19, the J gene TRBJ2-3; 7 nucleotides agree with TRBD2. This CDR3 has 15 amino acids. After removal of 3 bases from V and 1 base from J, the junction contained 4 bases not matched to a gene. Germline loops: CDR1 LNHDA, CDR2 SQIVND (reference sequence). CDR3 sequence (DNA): TGTGCCAGTAGTATTGGGGGGGTGGGCACAGATACGCAGTATTTT. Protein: CASSIGGVGTDTQYF.

The CDR3 region is CATSREEQVTEAFF. CDR3 in DNA: TGTGCCACCAGCAGAGAGGAGCAGGTGACTGAAGCTTTCTTT. The chain couples TRBV15 to TRBJ1-1; D gene uncertain. CDR3 size: 14 residues. The ends were cut back, 0 bases at V and 5 bases at J, with 10 bases in the middle. From germline, CDR1 is LNHNV and CDR2 YYDKDF (reference sequence).

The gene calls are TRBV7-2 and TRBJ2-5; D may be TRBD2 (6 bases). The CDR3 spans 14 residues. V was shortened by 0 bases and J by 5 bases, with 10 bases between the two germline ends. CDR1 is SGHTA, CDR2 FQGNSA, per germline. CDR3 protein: CASSLASGRETQYF. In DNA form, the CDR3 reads TGTGCCAGCAGCTTAGCTAGCGGTCGGGAGACCCAGTACTTC. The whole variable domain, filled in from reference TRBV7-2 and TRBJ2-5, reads GAGVSQSPSNKVTEKGKDVELRCDPISGHTALYWYRQSLGQGLEFLIYFQGNSAPDKSGLPSDRFSAERTGGSVSTLTIQRTQQEDSAVYLCASSLASGRETQYFGPGTRLLVL.

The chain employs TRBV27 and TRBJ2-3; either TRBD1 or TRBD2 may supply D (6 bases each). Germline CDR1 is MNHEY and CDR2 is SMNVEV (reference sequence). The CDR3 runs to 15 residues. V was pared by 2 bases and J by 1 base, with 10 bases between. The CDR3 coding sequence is TGTGCCAGCAGTTTAACGGGGGCCCGCACAGATACGCAGTATTTT. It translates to CASSLTGARTDTQYF.

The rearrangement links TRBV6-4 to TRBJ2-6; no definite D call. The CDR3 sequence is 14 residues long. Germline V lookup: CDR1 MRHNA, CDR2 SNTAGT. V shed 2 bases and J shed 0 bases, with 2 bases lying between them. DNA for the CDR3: TGTGCCAGCAGTGACGGCTCTGGGGCCAACGTCCTGACTTTC. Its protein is CASSDGSGANVLTF.

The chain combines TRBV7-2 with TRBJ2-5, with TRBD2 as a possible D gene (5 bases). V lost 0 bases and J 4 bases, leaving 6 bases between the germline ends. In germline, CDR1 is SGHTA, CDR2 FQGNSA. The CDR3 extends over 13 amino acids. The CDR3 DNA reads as TGTGCCAGCAGCTTAGCGCGGGTAGAGACCCAGTACTTC. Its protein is CASSLARVETQYF.

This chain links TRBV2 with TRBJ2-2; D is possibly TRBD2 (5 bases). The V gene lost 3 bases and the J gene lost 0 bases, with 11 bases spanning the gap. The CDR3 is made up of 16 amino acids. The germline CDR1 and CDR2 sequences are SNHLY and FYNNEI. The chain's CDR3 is CASSERALSNTGELFF. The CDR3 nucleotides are TGTGCCAGCAGTGAGAGGGCGCTTTCGAACACCGGGGAGCTGTTTTTT. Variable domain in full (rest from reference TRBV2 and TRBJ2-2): EPEVTQTPSHQVTQMGQEVILRCVPISNHLYFYWYRQILGQKVEFLVSFYNNEISEKSEIFDDQFSVERPDGSNFTLKIRSTKLEDSAMYFCASSERALSNTGELFFGEGSRLTVL.

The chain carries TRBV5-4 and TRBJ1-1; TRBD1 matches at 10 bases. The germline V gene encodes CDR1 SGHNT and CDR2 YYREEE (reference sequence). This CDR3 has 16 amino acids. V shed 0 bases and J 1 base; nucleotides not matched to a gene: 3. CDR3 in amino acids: CASSLGQGAWNTEAFF. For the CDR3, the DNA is TGTGCCAGCAGCTTGGGACAGGGGGCATGGAACACTGAAGCTTTCTTT.

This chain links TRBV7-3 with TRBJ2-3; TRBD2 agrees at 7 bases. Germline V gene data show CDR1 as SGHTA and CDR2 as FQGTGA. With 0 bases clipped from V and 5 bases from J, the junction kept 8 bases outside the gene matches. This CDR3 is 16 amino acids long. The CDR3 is CASSLTGGSFGDTQYF. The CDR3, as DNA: TGTGCCAGCAGCTTAACGGGCGGGAGCTTCGGAGATACGCAGTATTTT.

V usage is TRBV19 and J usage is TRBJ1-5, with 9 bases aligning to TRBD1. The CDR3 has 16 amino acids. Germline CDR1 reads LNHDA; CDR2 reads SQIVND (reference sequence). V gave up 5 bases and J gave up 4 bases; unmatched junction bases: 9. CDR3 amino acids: CASSLQGQGLNQPQHF. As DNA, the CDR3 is TGTGCCAGTAGTCTTCAGGGACAGGGTTTGAATCAGCCCCAGCATTTT.

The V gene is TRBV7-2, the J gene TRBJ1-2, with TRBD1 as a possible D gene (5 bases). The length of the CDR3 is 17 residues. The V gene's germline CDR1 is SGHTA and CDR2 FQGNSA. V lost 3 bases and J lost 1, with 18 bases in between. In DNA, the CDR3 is TGTGCCAGCAGCTTGTTTACCGGACACGAGCTTAACTATGGCTACACCTTC. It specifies CASSLFTGHELNYGYTF.

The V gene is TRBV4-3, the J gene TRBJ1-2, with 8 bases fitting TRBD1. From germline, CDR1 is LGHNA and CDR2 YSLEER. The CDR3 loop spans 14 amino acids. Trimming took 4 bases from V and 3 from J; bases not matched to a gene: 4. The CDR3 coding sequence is TGCGCCAGCAGCCTCTCAGGGGGCGACTATGGCTACACCTTC. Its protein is CASSLSGGDYGYTF.

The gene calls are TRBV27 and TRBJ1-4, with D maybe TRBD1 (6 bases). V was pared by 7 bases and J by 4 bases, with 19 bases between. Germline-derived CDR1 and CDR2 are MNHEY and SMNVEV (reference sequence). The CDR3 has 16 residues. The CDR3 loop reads CASTRGTNIGNEKLFF. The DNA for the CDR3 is TGTGCCAGCACCCGAGGGACAAATATTGGTAATGAAAAACTGTTTTTT.

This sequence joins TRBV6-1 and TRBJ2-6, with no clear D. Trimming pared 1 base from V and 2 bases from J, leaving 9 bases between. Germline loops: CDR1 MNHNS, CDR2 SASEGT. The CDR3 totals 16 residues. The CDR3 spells CASSEEEGTGANVLTF. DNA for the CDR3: TGTGCCAGCAGTGAAGAAGAAGGTACTGGGGCCAACGTCCTGACTTTC.

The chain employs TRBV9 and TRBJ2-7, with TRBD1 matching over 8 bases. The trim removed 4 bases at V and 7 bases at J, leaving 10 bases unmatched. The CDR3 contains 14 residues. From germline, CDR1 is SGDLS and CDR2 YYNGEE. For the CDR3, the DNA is TGTGCCAGCAGCCCCGGACAGGGCCGAGAGGAGCAGTACTTC. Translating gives CASSPGQGREEQYF. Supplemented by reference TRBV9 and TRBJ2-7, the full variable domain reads DSGVTQTPKHLITATGQRVTLRCSPRSGDLSVYWYQQSLDQGLQFLIQYYNGEERAKGNILERFSAQQFPDLHSELNLSSLELGDSALYFCASSPGQGREEQYFGPGTRLTVT.

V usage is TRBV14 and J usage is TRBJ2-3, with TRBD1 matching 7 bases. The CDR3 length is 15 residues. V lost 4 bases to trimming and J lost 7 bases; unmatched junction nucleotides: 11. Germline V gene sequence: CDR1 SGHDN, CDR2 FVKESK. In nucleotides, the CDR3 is TGTGCCAGCAGCCCCTGGGACAGCTCAGGACATACGCAGTATTTT. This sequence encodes CASSPWDSSGHTQYF.

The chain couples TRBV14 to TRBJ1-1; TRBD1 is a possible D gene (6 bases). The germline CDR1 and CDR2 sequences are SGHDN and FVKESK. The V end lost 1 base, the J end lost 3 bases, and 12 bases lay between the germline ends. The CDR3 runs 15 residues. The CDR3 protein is CASSQGTGWHTEAFF. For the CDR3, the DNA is TGTGCCAGCAGCCAAGGTACAGGGTGGCACACTGAAGCTTTCTTT.

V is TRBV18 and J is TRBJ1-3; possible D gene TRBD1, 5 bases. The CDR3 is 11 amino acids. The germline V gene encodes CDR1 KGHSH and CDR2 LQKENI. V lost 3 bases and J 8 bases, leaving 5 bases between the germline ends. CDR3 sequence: CASSPGDTIYF. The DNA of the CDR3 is TGTGCCAGCTCACCGGGGGACACCATATATTTT.

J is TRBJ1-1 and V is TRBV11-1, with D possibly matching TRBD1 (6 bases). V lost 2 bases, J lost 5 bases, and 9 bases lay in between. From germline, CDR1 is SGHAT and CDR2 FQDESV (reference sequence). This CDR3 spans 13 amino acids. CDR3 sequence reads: CASSLKGDTEAFF. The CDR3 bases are TGTGCCAGCAGCTTAAAGGGGGATACTGAAGCTTTCTTT.

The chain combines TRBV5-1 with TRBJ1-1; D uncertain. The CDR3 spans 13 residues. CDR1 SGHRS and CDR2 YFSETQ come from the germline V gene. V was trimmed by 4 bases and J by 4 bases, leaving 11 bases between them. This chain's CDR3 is CASSHPEGTEAFF. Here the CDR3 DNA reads TGCGCCAGCAGCCACCCGGAGGGCACTGAAGCTTTCTTT. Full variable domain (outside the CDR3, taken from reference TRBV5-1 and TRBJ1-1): KAGVTQTPRYLIKTRGQQVTLSCSPISGHRSVSWYQQTPGQGLQFLFEYFSETQRNKGNFPGRFSGRQFSNSRSEMNVSTLELGDSALYLCASSHPEGTEAFFGQGTRLTVV.

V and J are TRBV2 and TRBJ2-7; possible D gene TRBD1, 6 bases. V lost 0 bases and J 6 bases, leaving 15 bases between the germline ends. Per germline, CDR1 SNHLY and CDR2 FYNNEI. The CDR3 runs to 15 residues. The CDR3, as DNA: TGTGCCAGCAGTGAAGCGCGTGGGACATTAGGCGAGCAGTACTTC. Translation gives CASSEARGTLGEQYF.

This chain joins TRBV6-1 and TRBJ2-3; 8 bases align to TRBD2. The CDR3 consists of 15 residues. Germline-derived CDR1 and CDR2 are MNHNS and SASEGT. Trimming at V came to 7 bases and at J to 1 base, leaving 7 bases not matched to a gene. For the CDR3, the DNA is TGTGCCAGCACCCCCCTGCGGGGGGGCACAGATACGCAGTATTTT. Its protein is CASTPLRGGTDTQYF.

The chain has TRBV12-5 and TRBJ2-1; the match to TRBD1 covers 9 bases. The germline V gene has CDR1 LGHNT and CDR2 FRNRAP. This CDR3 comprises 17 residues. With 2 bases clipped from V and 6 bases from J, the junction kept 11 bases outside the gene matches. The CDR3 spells CASGLSAGTGQLNEQFF. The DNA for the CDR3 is TGTGCTAGTGGTTTGTCCGCCGGGACAGGGCAACTCAATGAGCAGTTCTTC.

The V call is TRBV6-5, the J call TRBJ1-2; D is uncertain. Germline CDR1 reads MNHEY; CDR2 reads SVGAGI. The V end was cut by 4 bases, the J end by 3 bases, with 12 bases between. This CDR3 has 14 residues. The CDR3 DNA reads TGTGCCAGCAGTTCCGAGCCGTCAGACTATGGCTACACCTTC. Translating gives CASSSEPSDYGYTF.